Presented here are 10 T cell receptor beta chains from one specimen sequenced in a study of human T cells and chemical hapten exposure. TCRdb used MiXCR to reprocess the RACE reads, holding one entry per CDR3 protein. The sample lists under 55,000 distinct CDR3 sequences; 8% to 10% were seen once. Documented time point: patch test 3, about 24 weeks after DPC sensitization. The treatment: therapeutic diphenylcyclopropenone sensitization with weekly scalp DPC. The source was whole blood, collected in connection with sensitization to the hapten diphenylcyclopropenone (DPC). The source is a woman between 35 and 50 years old with alopecia areata. Some clones in this sample may be carry-over from other donors' samples.

The chain recombines TRBV6-2 or TRBV6-3 with TRBJ2-1; TRBD1 matches 8 bases. This CDR3 region has 11 residues. After removal of 3 bases from V and 16 bases from J, the junction contained 5 bases not matched to a gene. The germline gives CDR1 MNHEY, CDR2 SVGEGT. The chain's CDR3 is CASSYGQGIFF. The DNA for the CDR3 is TGTGCCAGCAGTTATGGACAGGGAATTTTCTTC.

V usage is TRBV7-4 and J usage is TRBJ2-7; TRBD1 is a possible D gene (5 bases). CDR1 is SGHVT, CDR2 SQSDAQ, per germline. CDR3 size: 16 residues. Trimming took off 5 bases at V and 2 bases at J, with 19 bases between the two ends. As DNA, the CDR3 is TGTGCCAGCAGCATCCAGGACACCGGGCCCCCCTACGAGCAGTACTTC. Translating it yields CASSIQDTGPPYEQYF.

This clonotype was recorded many times. The rearrangement uses TRBV20-1 and TRBJ1-2, with D possibly TRBD1 on 6 matching bases. The CDR3 is 13 residues long. Trimming shortened V by 5 bases and J by 6 bases, and 16 bases separated the two germline ends. The germline gives CDR1 DFQATT, CDR2 SNEGSKA (reference sequence). DNA of the CDR3: TGCAGTGCTGGGCACAGGGAGGAAGATGGCTACACCTTC. Amino acid sequence: CSAGHREEDGYTF.

The gene calls are TRBV28 and TRBJ2-2; 11 bases agree with TRBD2. Germline V gene sequence: CDR1 MDHEN, CDR2 SYDVKM. V trimming: 2 bases; J trimming: 5 bases; junction bases outside the gene matches: 7. CDR3 length equals 17 residues. The CDR3 DNA is TGTGCCAGCAGTTTAGAACTAGCGGGGGTTTCGACCGGGGAGCTGTTTTTT. Translating gives CASSLELAGVSTGELFF.

This clonotype appeared a few times. The chain carries TRBV9 and TRBJ2-2; D uncertain. Germline lookup yields CDR1 SGDLS and CDR2 YYNGEE. With 3 bases removed from V and 4 bases from J, the gap between germline ends came to 7 bases. The CDR3 has 13 residues. The chain's CDR3 is CASSASVTGELFF. The DNA of the CDR3 is TGTGCCAGCAGCGCCTCTGTCACCGGGGAGCTGTTTTTT.

The chain's CDR3 is CASSRLPGTGELFF. The DNA of the CDR3 is TGTGCCAGCAGTCGGCTCCCGGGGACCGGGGAGCTGTTTTTT. The chain carries TRBV6-6 and TRBJ2-2; weak D call: TRBD2 (5 bases). V lost 5 bases to trimming and J lost 5 bases, with 12 bases between them. Germline V CDR1 and CDR2: MNHNY, SVGAGI (reference sequence). This CDR3 region has 14 residues.

The chain employs TRBV5-1 and TRBJ1-2, with D unresolved. CDR1 SGHRS and CDR2 YFSETQ come from the germline V gene. The CDR3 runs to 13 residues. Trimming stripped 2 bases from V and 10 bases from J, with 15 bases between. The CDR3 here is CASSLSPPRFYTF. The CDR3 nucleotides are TGCGCCAGCAGCTTATCCCCCCCGAGATTCTACACCTTC.

This clonotype showed up just a few times. The rearrangement uses TRBV7-6 and TRBJ1-5; no definite D call. V was shortened by 4 bases and J by 2 bases, with 9 bases between the two germline ends. CDR1 is SGHVS and CDR2 is FNYEAQ in the germline V gene. CDR3 length equals 14 residues. The CDR3 is CASSSGLGNQPQHF. CDR3 DNA: TGTGCCAGCAGCTCAGGCCTTGGCAATCAGCCCCAGCATTTT.

This clonotype has a handful of counts. This chain links TRBV27 with TRBJ2-7; D not certain. V lost 5 bases, J lost 1 base, and 15 bases lay in between. This CDR3 is built from 15 residues. Germline V gives CDR1 MNHEY, CDR2 SMNVEV (reference sequence). The CDR3 DNA sequence: TGTGCCAGCAGTCGGGTGGGTCCCTATTCCTACGAGCAGTACTTC. It translates to CASSRVGPYSYEQYF.

In its sample, this clonotype was seen a few times. The gene calls are TRBV5-1 and TRBJ2-5; no clear D. The V gene lost 0 bases and the J gene lost 4 bases, with 4 bases spanning the gap. Germline V gene sequence: CDR1 SGHRS, CDR2 YFSETQ. The CDR3 runs to 12 residues. The DNA of the CDR3 is TGCGCCAGCAGCTTGGCCCGAGAGACCCAGTACTTC. The encoded protein is CASSLARETQYF.